A single count supports the clone carrying this TCR beta chain. The CDR3 consists of 15 residues. Germline CDR1 and CDR2: LNHDA and SQIVND (reference sequence). Trimming pared 5 bases from V and 0 bases from J, leaving 13 bases between. TCR beta sequencing was performed on blood CD8+ and CD4+ T cells. Negative isolation was used for CD8+ and CD4+ T cells, and FACS enrichment was applied to TEMRA cells. This entry belongs to a study of CD8 T cells in Susac syndrome. RNA, at 0.5 to 1 ug, was reverse transcribed with random hexamers. The amplification used immunoSEQ multiplex PCR on TCR beta CDR3; it spanned 54 Vbeta and 13 Jbeta. In TCRdb, the immunoSEQ multiplex PCR reads were re-called with MiXCR into one record per CDR3 protein. The repertoire has about 400,000 distinct CDR3 sequences, approximately 85% of them found once; the top ten carry approximately 0.12%.

The chain combines TRBV19 with TRBJ2-5; D is perhaps TRBD1 or TRBD2 (7 bases each). The TCR sequence derives from a human donor with multiple sclerosis. Material for sequencing was CD8+ T cells from PBMCs. The CDR3 region is CASSPGGDYQETQYF. The CDR3 DNA reads as TGTGCCAGTAGTCCAGGGGGGGACTACCAAGAGACCCAGTACTTC.